Following are 30 T cell receptor beta chains from one sample sequenced in a study of T cell changes during pregnancy in multiple sclerosis. Only in-frame clones appear in the TCRdb table, and some are missing; sequencing was by immunoSEQ multiplex PCR. The sample holds roughly 90,000 clones, 85% to 95% seen once. The source material was peripheral blood, sampled in the third trimester of pregnancy. These receptors originate from a female donor with multiple sclerosis, enrolled in a pregnancy study.

This clone has just one count. The chain recombines TRBV19 with TRBJ1-5; possible D gene TRBD1, 6 bases. Trimming cost V 6 bases and J 7 bases, with 19 bases left between them. The germline gives CDR1 LNHDA, CDR2 SQIVND (reference sequence). The CDR3 spans 15 residues. CDR3 DNA: TGTGCCAGTAGCTGGGGGGGCGGTTTGGAACAGCCCCAGCATTTT. Amino acids: CASSWGGGLEQPQHF. Complete variable domain (other parts from reference TRBV19 and TRBJ1-5): DGGITQSPKYLFRKEGQNVTLSCEQNLNHDAMYWYRQDPGQGLRLIYYSQIVNDFQKGDIAEGYSVSREKKESFPLTVTSAQKNPTAFYLCASSWGGGLEQPQHFGDGTRLSIL.

J is TRBJ1-2 and V is TRBV28, with a tentative D call TRBD1 (6 bases). CDR3 length equals 14 residues. Deletions cut 5 bases from V and 8 bases from J, with 18 bases between. Germline CDR1 is MDHEN and CDR2 is SYDVKM. The CDR3: CASSDYRGADGYTF. In DNA form, the CDR3 reads TGTGCCAGCAGTGATTATCGGGGGGCTGACGGCTACACCTTC.

The chain recombines TRBV19 with TRBJ2-7, with TRBD1 matching over 9 bases. V dropped 5 bases and J dropped 2; count of bases not matched to a gene: 7. The CDR3 has 15 residues. Germline CDR1 reads LNHDA; CDR2 reads SQIVND (reference sequence). DNA for the CDR3: TGTGCCAGTAGTCCCAGACAGGGGGGGGCCTACGAGCAGTACTTC. It encodes CASSPRQGGAYEQYF.

The rearrangement uses TRBV14 and TRBJ2-5; 8 bases line up with TRBD1. V shed 0 bases and J 9 bases; nucleotides not matched to a gene: 15. Germline V gene sequence: CDR1 SGHDN, CDR2 FVKESK. The CDR3 contains 17 residues. The CDR3 DNA reads TGTGCCAGCAGCCAAGATCTTGCAGGGGGCTTGAAGGAGGCCCAGTACTTC. This sequence encodes CASSQDLAGGLKEAQYF.

The V call is TRBV5-1, the J call TRBJ2-3; possible D gene TRBD2, 6 bases. The V gene's germline CDR1 is SGHRS and CDR2 YFSETQ. V gave up 0 bases and J gave up 0 bases, with 8 bases separating them. This CDR3 region has 15 residues. CDR3 residues: CASSLEGTSTDTQYF. CDR3 in DNA: TGCGCCAGCAGCTTGGAGGGGACTAGCACAGATACGCAGTATTTT.

This sequence joins TRBV2 and TRBJ2-7; 7 bases line up with TRBD2. The CDR3 length is 12 residues. CDR1 and CDR2 (germline): SNHLY, FYNNEI. V dropped 5 bases and J dropped 3; count of bases not matched to a gene: 1. In DNA form, the CDR3 reads TGTGCCAGCAGTAGGGACTACTACGAGCAGTACTTC. Its protein product is CASSRDYYEQYF. Looking up the rest from reference TRBV2 and TRBJ2-7 gives the full variable domain: EPEVTQTPSHQVTQMGQEVILRCVPISNHLYFYWYRQILGQKVEFLVSFYNNEISEKSEIFDDQFSVERPDGSNFTLKIRSTKLEDSAMYFCASSRDYYEQYFGPGTRLTVT.

This chain links TRBV19 with TRBJ1-4; no clear D. The germline gives CDR1 LNHDA, CDR2 SQIVND (reference sequence). V was clipped by 5 bases and J by 7 bases, with 14 bases between them. The CDR3 is 14 amino acids. CDR3 in DNA: TGTGCCAGTAGTCCCAGCGGCCTGGGTGAAAAACTGTTTTTT. Encoded protein: CASSPSGLGEKLFF.

The table lists this clone with a count of one. This chain links TRBV9 with TRBJ2-2; TRBD2 agrees at 9 bases. This CDR3 has 18 residues. Losses at the gene ends were 0 bases for V and 3 bases for J; bases not matched to a gene: 9. The V gene's germline CDR1 is SGDLS and CDR2 YYNGEE. The CDR3 sequence is CASSVGSWTSEDTGELFF. The CDR3 DNA reads as TGTGCCAGCAGCGTAGGATCCTGGACTAGCGAAGACACCGGGGAGCTGTTTTTT.

This clone came up once. J is TRBJ2-2 and V is TRBV2; tentative D call: TRBD2 (6 bases). The CDR3 is made up of 15 amino acids. Trimming removed 8 bases from V and 0 bases from J, with 13 bases in between. The germline V gene encodes CDR1 SNHLY and CDR2 FYNNEI. The CDR3 region has the DNA TGTGCCAGCGGACGGGACTTGGCGAACACCGGGGAGCTGTTTTTT. Amino acid sequence: CASGRDLANTGELFF.

The genes are TRBV15 and TRBJ2-5; 7 bases agree with TRBD2. Germline V lookup: CDR1 LNHNV, CDR2 YYDKDF (reference sequence). This CDR3 spans 16 amino acids. With V trimmed by 8 bases and J by 0 bases, 12 bases remained unmatched. CDR3: CATQGGQAGNQETQYF. DNA for the CDR3: TGTGCCACCCAAGGAGGTCAAGCGGGGAACCAAGAGACCCAGTACTTC.

The chain couples TRBV11-2 to TRBJ2-7; the match to TRBD2 covers 11 bases. V trimming: 4 bases; J trimming: 2 bases; junction bases outside the gene matches: 4. Germline V gives CDR1 SGHAT, CDR2 FQNNGV. The CDR3 spans 15 residues. CDR3 residues: CASSSLAGVAYEQYF. The CDR3 DNA reads TGTGCCAGCAGCTCACTAGCGGGAGTCGCCTACGAGCAGTACTTC.

V usage is TRBV9 and J usage is TRBJ1-3; the D gene is possibly TRBD1 (5 bases). V was shortened by 4 bases and J by 7 bases, with 21 bases between the two germline ends. The CDR3 is 16 residues long. Looked up from germline, CDR1 is SGDLS and CDR2 is YYNGEE. The CDR3 loop is CASSTDSLEYSNTIYF. The CDR3 nucleotides read TGTGCCAGCAGCACTGACAGTTTGGAATATTCGAACACCATATATTTT.

The rearrangement joins TRBV7-9 to TRBJ2-5; the match to TRBD2 covers 10 bases. This CDR3 is built from 16 residues. The germline CDR1 and CDR2 sequences are SEHNR and FQNEAQ (reference sequence). Trimming at V came to 6 bases and at J to 0 bases, leaving 7 bases not matched to a gene. CDR3 nucleotides: TGTGCCAGCAGGAGCGGGAGGGCCGGGTACCAAGAGACCCAGTACTTC. Translation gives CASRSGRAGYQETQYF.

The J gene is TRBJ1-4, the V gene TRBV28; D might be TRBD1 (5 bases). The CDR3 runs 16 residues. CDR1 is MDHEN, CDR2 SYDVKM, per germline. V dropped 5 bases and J dropped 4 bases, with 17 bases sitting between them. The CDR3, as DNA: TGTGCCAGCAGTCCCTACACGGGGGGGGTTAATGAAAAACTGTTTTTT. Its protein product is CASSPYTGGVNEKLFF.

V is TRBV7-9 and J is TRBJ1-4, with TRBD1 matching 7 bases. Per the germline V gene, CDR1 is SEHNR and CDR2 is FQNEAQ (reference sequence). V lost 4 bases, J lost 4 bases, and 3 bases stayed unmatched. The CDR3 runs 14 residues. In nucleotides, the CDR3 is TGTGCCAGCAGCTCACAGGGGAATAATGAAAAACTGTTTTTT. It is translated as CASSSQGNNEKLFF.

This clone appeared a single time. V usage is TRBV7-6 and J usage is TRBJ2-3, with D hard to call. Trimming shortened V by 1 base and J by 0 bases, and 5 bases separated the two germline ends. This CDR3 is 14 amino acids long. Per germline, CDR1 SGHVS and CDR2 FNYEAQ. The CDR3 here is CASSLVGSTDTQYF. DNA of the CDR3: TGTGCCAGCAGCTTAGTCGGGAGCACAGATACGCAGTATTTT.

V gene TRBV20-1 combines with J gene TRBJ2-3, with a tentative D call TRBD1 (5 bases). This CDR3 has 11 residues. Trimming shortened V by 3 bases and J by 5 bases, and 6 bases separated the two germline ends. The germline gives CDR1 DFQATT, CDR2 SNEGSKA (reference sequence). The CDR3 is CSARGQDTQYF. CDR3 DNA sequence: TGCAGTGCTAGGGGGCAAGATACGCAGTATTTT.

Written as DNA, the CDR3 is TGCGCCAGCACCACCACCGGGGGCTCTGGGGCCAACGTCCTGACTTTC. Translation gives CASTTTGGSGANVLTF. The chain uses TRBV5-1 and TRBJ2-6; a possible D gene is TRBD2 (6 bases). The CDR3 covers 16 residues. CDR1 is SGHRS and CDR2 is YFSETQ in the germline V gene. Trimming cost V 6 bases and J 0 bases, with 13 bases left between them.

This chain joins TRBV6-1 and TRBJ2-4; 9 bases are shared with TRBD1. Germline loops: CDR1 MNHNS, CDR2 SASEGT. The length of the CDR3 is 20 residues. V shed 4 bases and J 0 bases; nucleotides not matched to a gene: 16. Here the CDR3 DNA reads TGTGCCAGCAGTGGATTCGGGACAGGGTCAAATAACATAGCCAAAAACATTCAGTACTTC. Protein sequence: CASSGFGTGSNNIAKNIQYF.

V and J are TRBV7-6 and TRBJ2-1; 10 nucleotides align to TRBD2. This CDR3 has 15 residues. CDR1 and CDR2 from the germline V gene are SGHVS and FNYEAQ. Trimming cost V 2 bases and J 5 bases; bases outside gene matches: 3. CDR3 loop: CASSLWLAGDNEQFF. The CDR3 DNA sequence: TGTGCCAGCAGCTTATGGCTAGCGGGGGACAATGAGCAGTTCTTC.

The genes are TRBV6-4 and TRBJ2-2, with 9 bases that match TRBD2. Germline V CDR1 and CDR2: MRHNA, SNTAGT. CDR3 size: 14 residues. The V and J ends lost 4 bases and 6 bases, in that order; junction bases with no gene match: 3. DNA of the CDR3: TGTGCCAGCAGTGTAGCGGGAGAATCCGGGGAGCTGTTTTTT. It is translated as CASSVAGESGELFF.

The V call is TRBV19, the J call TRBJ1-5; 8 bases match TRBD1. From germline, CDR1 is LNHDA and CDR2 SQIVND (reference sequence). V shed 5 bases, J shed 3 bases, and the junction held 9 bases outside the gene matches. The length of the CDR3 is 16 residues. DNA of the CDR3: TGTGCCAGTAGTGAATACAGGGGGTATCCCAATCAGCCCCAGCATTTT. Translation gives CASSEYRGYPNQPQHF.

CDR3 sequence (DNA): TGTGCCAGCAGCTCCCCGGGACAGGGAACAGATACGCAGTATTTT. It is translated as CASSSPGQGTDTQYF. The chain uses TRBV5-4 and TRBJ2-3; 9 bases agree with TRBD1. The CDR3 has 15 amino acids. Trimming took 3 bases from V and 3 from J; bases not matched to a gene: 5. From germline, CDR1 is SGHNT and CDR2 YYREEE (reference sequence).

The chain employs TRBV14 and TRBJ1-2, with TRBD1 matching 10 bases. With 5 bases clipped from V and 3 bases from J, the junction kept 3 bases outside the gene matches. CDR1 is SGHDN, CDR2 FVKESK, per germline. CDR3 length: 14 amino acids. CDR3 bases: TGTGCCAGCAGCTCCGGGACAGGGGACTATGGCTACACCTTC. The encoded protein is CASSSGTGDYGYTF.

This clone appeared a single time. The chain is built from TRBV9 and TRBJ1-4; maybe TRBD1 (6 bases). CDR1 and CDR2 from the germline V gene are SGDLS and YYNGEE. This CDR3 is 16 amino acids long. The V gene lost 0 bases and the J gene lost 6 bases, with 15 bases spanning the gap. As DNA, the CDR3 is TGTGCCAGCAGCGTAGATCCCTCAGGGGTGGATGAAAAACTGTTTTTT. Amino acids: CASSVDPSGVDEKLFF.

The chain couples TRBV7-3 to TRBJ2-5; a possible D gene is TRBD2 (6 bases). Trimming cost V 1 base and J 3 bases, with 12 bases left between them. The CDR3 length is 15 residues. Germline CDR1 reads SGHTA; CDR2 reads FQGTGA. CDR3: CASSLRRDPKETQYF. CDR3 nucleotides: TGTGCCAGCAGCTTAAGGCGGGATCCCAAAGAGACCCAGTACTTC.

The chain carries TRBV10-2 and TRBJ2-7; TRBD1 might be the D (6 bases). This CDR3 is built from 11 residues. Trimming removed 6 bases at V and 6 bases at J, with 9 bases between. The germline gives CDR1 WSHSY, CDR2 SAAADI. The CDR3 region is CASSSGAEQYF. CDR3 bases: TGCGCCAGCAGCTCAGGGGCCGAGCAGTACTTC.

Only a few counts were recorded for this clone. This chain joins TRBV2 and TRBJ1-4; 9 bases fit TRBD1. The CDR3 loop spans 14 amino acids. V gave up 8 bases and J gave up 7 bases; unmatched junction bases: 8. Germline lookup yields CDR1 SNHLY and CDR2 FYNNEI. Written as DNA, the CDR3 is TGTGCCAGCGGAAGGGACAGGGCTCTTGAAAAACTGTTTTTT. It is translated as CASGRDRALEKLFF.

The rearrangement joins TRBV19 to TRBJ2-7, with 7 positions matching TRBD2. The CDR3 is made up of 12 amino acids. V lost 7 bases, J lost 6 bases, and 6 bases stayed unmatched. Germline values: CDR1 LNHDA, CDR2 SQIVND (reference sequence). CDR3 residues: CASKGLMGEQYF. The CDR3 bases are TGTGCCAGTAAGGGACTAATGGGCGAGCAGTACTTC.

The CDR3 sequence is CASSLDNWGRTNEKLFF. The CDR3 region has the DNA TGTGCCAGCAGCTTAGATAACTGGGGGCGTACTAATGAAAAACTGTTTTTT. The rearrangement links TRBV7-9 to TRBJ1-4; maybe TRBD1 (6 bases). Per germline, CDR1 SEHNR and CDR2 FQNEAQ (reference sequence). This CDR3 region has 17 residues. V lost 1 base to trimming and J lost 2 bases, with 14 bases between them.